A selection of T cell receptor beta chains follows, all from one sample in a study of T-cell reconstitution after alpha-beta-depleted transplantation in children. Using its own MiXCR run on the PCR reads, TCRdb lists one record per CDR3 protein. The table includes more than 200,000 distinct CDR3 sequences, roughly 26% detected once. Specimen: PBMCs, collected before TCRalphabeta/CD19-depleted stem cell transplant. These receptors were collected from a girl aged 2-15 years with Fanconi anemia, due to receive a stem cell transplant. Both conserved end residues are part of each CDR3. The order of the fields is V gene, D gene, J gene, clone size, CDR3 DNA, CDR3 protein. D genes are given only for firm matches. A clone size is listed for some rows: how often the clone was seen (once, few, many), or a class if it is expanded.

TRBV7-9,-,TRBJ1-1,-,TGTGCCAGCAGCTTAGCGGACAGGAACACTGAAGCTTTCTTT,CASSLADRNTEAFF
TRBV20-1,-,TRBJ2-4,-,TGCAGTGCTAGGAGACAGGTCCCCGAGGACATTCAGTACTTC,CSARRQVPEDIQYF
TRBV20-1,-,TRBJ2-7,once,TGCAGTGCTAGCTTCGTCAGGGTCAGGCAATACGAGCAGTACTTC,CSASFVRVRQYEQYF
TRBV6-1,-,TRBJ2-5,many,TGTGCCAGCAGTGAAGCGCGGACCCAGTACTTC,CASSEARTQYF
TRBV29-1,-,TRBJ2-1,many,TGCAGCGTTGATCGGACCAGCAGGGGAAATGAGCAGTTCTTC,CSVDRTSRGNEQFF
TRBV7-3,-,TRBJ2-2,many,TGTGCCAGCAGCTCCAGCGGGCTCAGGACCGGGGAGCTGTTTTTT,CASSSSGLRTGELFF
TRBV6-5,-,TRBJ2-7,many,TGTGCCAGCCGCAAAACTAACAGGGCCCAGTACGAGCAGTACTTC,CASRKTNRAQYEQYF
TRBV4-2,-,TRBJ2-4,once,TGTGCCAGCAGCCAAGGTCTTACTTTATTAGCCAAAAACATTCAGTACTTC,CASSQGLTLLAKNIQYF
TRBV29-1,-,TRBJ2-7,many,TGCAGCGTTGGTTACGAGCAGTACTTC,CSVGYEQYF
TRBV4-1,-,TRBJ2-5,few,TGCGCCAGCAGCCCACAGGGTAATAAGGTTTTAGGGGAGACCCAGTACTTC,CASSPQGNKVLGETQYF
TRBV29-1,-,TRBJ2-1,few,TGCAGCGTTGGAGGAGGAATTGAGCAGTTCTTC,CSVGGGIEQFF
TRBV4-2,TRBD1,TRBJ2-7,many,TGTGCCAGCAGCCCACAGGGGGTGGCGCGTGCATACGAGCAGTACTTC,CASSPQGVARAYEQYF
TRBV7-9,-,TRBJ1-1,many,TGTGCCAGCAGCTTGGGGGACCTGAACACTGAAGCTTTCTTT,CASSLGDLNTEAFF
TRBV30,TRBD1,TRBJ2-1,-,TGTGCCTGGCAGAATTCCGGGACAGGTCGGAATGAGCAGTTCTTC,CAWQNSGTGRNEQFF
TRBV29-1,TRBD1,TRBJ2-7,many,TGCAGCGTTTACAGGGGGCAGTTGCAGTACTTC,CSVYRGQLQYF
TRBV21-1,-,TRBJ2-6,few,TGTGCCAGCAGCAAAGATAAGCGGCCAAGGGTTGGGGCCAACGTCCTGACTTTC,CASSKDKRPRVGANVLTF
TRBV5-1,TRBD2,TRBJ2-1,many,TGCGCCAGCAGCCCGTCTGCTAGCGGGCACTACAATGAGCAGTTCTTC,CASSPSASGHYNEQFF
TRBV29-1,-,TRBJ2-3,few,TGCAGCGTTGGGAGGGGCACAGATACGCAGTATTTT,CSVGRGTDTQYF
TRBV20-1,TRBD1,TRBJ1-5,-,TGCAGTGTTAGGGGGCAGGGCAATCAGCCCCAGCATTTT,CSVRGQGNQPQHF